The 31 T cell receptor beta chains given below trace back to one sample, sequenced in a study of shared clonotypes between healthy human individuals. TCRdb keeps only in-frame clones here, not all; method: immunoSEQ multiplex PCR. The sample lists 600,000 to 750,000 clones; roughly 72% were seen once. Sequencing was carried out using memory CD4+ T cells sorted from blood. As for subset: CD45RA-negative fraction. Receptors were obtained from a woman in her 30s in good health.

The rearrangement uses TRBV28 and TRBJ1-4; D is possibly TRBD1 (6 bases). With 7 bases removed from V and 8 bases from J, the gap between germline ends came to 20 bases. Per the germline V gene, CDR1 is MDHEN and CDR2 is SYDVKM. The CDR3 is made up of 15 amino acids. In DNA form, the CDR3 reads TGTGCCAGCATCCCCTCCGGCAGGGGTTTGGAAAAACTGTTTTTT. The encoded protein is CASIPSGRGLEKLFF. Combining the CDR3 with reference TRBV28 and TRBJ1-4 gives the whole variable domain DVKVTQSSRYLVKRTGEKVFLECVQDMDHENMFWYRQDPGLGLRLIYFSYDVKMKEKGDIPEGYSVSREKKERFSLILESASTNQTSMYLCASIPSGRGLEKLFFGSGTQLSVL.

V is TRBV4-2 and J is TRBJ1-1, with D possibly being TRBD1 (5 bases). This CDR3 has 15 residues. The germline CDR1 and CDR2 sequences are LGHNA and YNFKEQ. The ends were cut back, 0 bases at V and 5 bases at J, with 13 bases in the middle. Here the CDR3 DNA reads TGTGCCAGCAGCCAAGACCCCACCGACAGAACTGAAGCTTTCTTT. Translated: CASSQDPTDRTEAFF.

This chain links TRBV29-1 with TRBJ2-5, with 10 positions matching TRBD1. Germline loops: CDR1 SQVTM, CDR2 ANQGSEA. The CDR3 runs 15 residues. V trimming: 7 bases; J trimming: 5 bases; junction bases outside the gene matches: 13. Here the CDR3 DNA reads TGCAGCGCCCACGACCGGGACAGGGGATCCGAGACCCAGTACTTC. Protein product: CSAHDRDRGSETQYF.

The rearrangement uses TRBV19 and TRBJ2-7; TRBD1 matches at 10 bases. CDR1 LNHDA and CDR2 SQIVND come from the germline V gene (reference sequence). V was pared by 11 bases and J by 1 base, with 5 bases of the junction left unmatched. This CDR3 contains 13 residues. The CDR3 reads CAQGQGWSYEQYF. In DNA form, the CDR3 reads TGTGCCCAGGGACAGGGGTGGTCCTACGAGCAGTACTTC. The full variable domain, completed using reference TRBV19 and TRBJ2-7, is DGGITQSPKYLFRKEGQNVTLSCEQNLNHDAMYWYRQDPGQGLRLIYYSQIVNDFQKGDIAEGYSVSREKKESFPLTVTSAQKNPTAFYLCAQGQGWSYEQYFGPGTRLTVT.

This chain joins TRBV28 and TRBJ2-1; D gene uncertain. Germline loops: CDR1 MDHEN, CDR2 SYDVKM. This CDR3 has 12 amino acids. V lost 8 bases to trimming and J lost 5 bases, with 10 bases between them. The CDR3 is CASFRQNNEQFF. In nucleotides, the CDR3 is TGTGCCAGCTTTCGACAAAACAATGAGCAGTTCTTC.

This chain connects TRBV14 to TRBJ2-1; TRBD2 matches 15 bases. The V and J ends lost 4 bases and 2 bases, in that order; junction bases with no gene match: 3. Germline lookup yields CDR1 SGHDN and CDR2 FVKESK. This CDR3 has 17 amino acids. As DNA, the CDR3 is TGTGCCAGCAGCCGGACTAGCGGGAGGGGGACCTACAATGAGCAGTTCTTC. It encodes CASSRTSGRGTYNEQFF.

This clone was seen repeatedly, ten times or more. In nucleotides, the CDR3 is TGTGCCAGCAGCAACAGGTGGATCGGCAATCAGCCCCAGCATTTT. As protein: CASSNRWIGNQPQHF. The chain links TRBV5-6 to TRBJ1-5; the D gene is possibly TRBD1 (5 bases). Germline lookup yields CDR1 SGHDT and CDR2 YYEEEE. The CDR3 totals 15 residues. The germline V and J ends were trimmed by 4 bases and 2 bases, with 13 bases remaining between them.

This chain joins TRBV5-1 and TRBJ2-1, with TRBD2 matching 7 bases. There are 15 residues in the CDR3. The germline CDR1 and CDR2 sequences are SGHRS and YFSETQ. The V and J ends lost 1 base and 8 bases, in that order; junction bases with no gene match: 9. CDR3 sequence: CASSLLKGGRDEQFF. CDR3 in DNA: TGCGCCAGCAGCTTGTTAAAGGGAGGGCGCGATGAGCAGTTCTTC.

This clone was counted a few times. The chain couples TRBV29-1 to TRBJ2-7; D uncertain. V dropped 3 bases and J dropped 7 bases, with 16 bases sitting between them. From germline, CDR1 is SQVTM and CDR2 ANQGSEA. The CDR3 spans 13 residues. The CDR3 sequence is CSVDVKGTTEQYF. The CDR3 DNA follows: TGCAGCGTTGATGTAAAGGGAACGACGGAGCAGTACTTC.

This clone has only one observation. This CDR3 is also generated by other DNA sequences in the sample. The rearrangement uses TRBV9 and TRBJ2-3; 12 nucleotides match TRBD2. This CDR3 is built from 16 residues. The germline CDR1 and CDR2 sequences are SGDLS and YYNGEE. The junction had 2 bases not matched to a gene; V was cut back by 2 bases and J by 1 base. Here the CDR3 reads CASSVGTSGRTDTQYF. Written as DNA, the CDR3 is TGTGCCAGCAGCGTTGGGACTAGCGGGCGCACAGATACGCAGTATTTT.

This clone came up many times. The rearrangement uses TRBV28 and TRBJ2-5, with a possible D match to TRBD1 (5 bases). The V end lost 5 bases, the J end lost 1 base, and 11 bases lay between the germline ends. This CDR3 spans 14 amino acids. Germline V CDR1 and CDR2: MDHEN, SYDVKM. The CDR3 DNA follows: TGTGCCAGCAGTCCCCTCGACAGCCAAGAGACCCAGTACTTC. Translated: CASSPLDSQETQYF.

This sequence joins TRBV5-1 and TRBJ2-1, with 7 bases matching TRBD2. Per the germline V gene, CDR1 is SGHRS and CDR2 is YFSETQ. The CDR3 sequence is 15 residues long. The V and J ends lost 0 bases and 9 bases, in that order; junction bases with no gene match: 9. The CDR3 loop reads CASSLAAGASGEQFF. The CDR3 region has the DNA TGCGCCAGCAGCTTGGCGGCGGGAGCTTCTGGTGAGCAGTTCTTC.

This clone was counted a few times. The chain links TRBV5-4 to TRBJ2-7; the D gene is possibly TRBD1 (6 bases). The CDR3 contains 14 residues. Trimming cost V 3 bases and J 2 bases, with 12 bases left between them. Germline lookup yields CDR1 SGHNT and CDR2 YYREEE (reference sequence). The CDR3 loop is CASSSGVGAYEQYF. In nucleotides, the CDR3 is TGTGCCAGCAGCTCAGGGGTCGGGGCCTACGAGCAGTACTTC.

The genes are TRBV5-1 and TRBJ2-1; D unresolved. V was pared by 0 bases and J by 2 bases, with 9 bases between. This CDR3 region has 15 residues. CDR1 and CDR2 from the germline V gene are SGHRS and YFSETQ. The CDR3 coding sequence is TGCGCCAGCAGCTTGGACAACCCGACCTACAATGAGCAGTTCTTC. Residues: CASSLDNPTYNEQFF.

There are a few counts of this clone. This chain links TRBV6-1 with TRBJ2-7, with 10 bases lining up with TRBD2. V dropped 3 bases and J dropped 5; count of bases not matched to a gene: 10. The CDR3 is 16 residues long. The germline CDR1 and CDR2 sequences are MNHNS and SASEGT. The CDR3 DNA reads TGTGCCAGCAGTGACCCAGCGGGAGGGCAGAGAGACGAGCAGTACTTC. Its protein is CASSDPAGGQRDEQYF.

V is TRBV2 and J is TRBJ2-2; TRBD2 might be the D (5 bases). This CDR3 region has 14 residues. The germline CDR1 and CDR2 sequences are SNHLY and FYNNEI. The V gene lost 4 bases and the J gene lost 5 bases, with 11 bases spanning the gap. The CDR3 DNA reads as TGTGCCAGCAGTGGGCCAACTAGTACCGGGGAGCTGTTTTTT. This gives the protein CASSGPTSTGELFF.

This clone was observed a few times. No conserved phenylalanine or tryptophan is present at the end of the CDR3, so a read error is the likely explanation. It is unclear where the CDR3 begins or ends on the DNA, so no DNA is shown, and the CDR3 is as TCRdb lists it. V gene TRBV23-1 combines with J gene TRBJ1-1. TRBV23-1 is an ORF for which the function is uncertain. From its first to its last residue, the CDR3 has 10 amino acids. The CDR3 here is CASSQSEGRV.

For this clone: This same CDR3 is encoded by further DNA sequences in the sample. The chain has TRBV20-1 and TRBJ2-5; 7 nucleotides match TRBD1. Near its end, the DNA agrees better with TRBJ2-7, so the J call may be wrong. CDR3 length: 11 amino acids. Germline V gives CDR1 DFQATT, CDR2 SNEGSKA (reference sequence). The CDR3 spells CSARDSYEQYF. CDR3 sequence (DNA): TGCAGTGCCAGGGACAGCTACGAGCAGTACTTC.

The genes are TRBV28 and TRBJ2-7, with D unclear. Germline CDR1 and CDR2: MDHEN and SYDVKM. The CDR3 sequence is 13 residues long. V was pared by 6 bases and J by 3 bases, with 12 bases between. The CDR3 DNA follows: TGTGCCAGCAGCCCACCGGACGGCTACGAGCAGTACTTC. Protein sequence: CASSPPDGYEQYF.

This clone was recorded a few times. This sequence joins TRBV7-2 and TRBJ2-5, with 8 bases aligning to TRBD2. The CDR3 is 14 residues long. V shed 5 bases and J 5 bases; nucleotides not matched to a gene: 7. Germline CDR1 is SGHTA and CDR2 is FQGNSA. DNA for the CDR3: TGTGCCAGCAGCACGGGAGGGAGTAGGGAGACCCAGTACTTC. This codes for CASSTGGSRETQYF.

The V call is TRBV7-2, the J call TRBJ1-2, with 9 bases fitting TRBD1. Germline trimming cut 5 bases from V and 5 bases from J; bases unmatched to any gene: 3. The CDR3 totals 13 residues. The germline V gene has CDR1 SGHTA and CDR2 FQGNSA. CDR3 sequence: CASSAGQGYGYTF. CDR3 sequence (DNA): TGTGCCAGCAGCGCGGGACAGGGTTATGGCTACACCTTC.

This chain connects TRBV19 to TRBJ2-1; perhaps D is TRBD1 or TRBD2 (5 bases each). The CDR3 loop spans 16 amino acids. The ends were cut back, 2 bases at V and 9 bases at J, with 20 bases in the middle. Germline-derived CDR1 and CDR2 are LNHDA and SQIVND (reference sequence). Here the CDR3 DNA reads TGTGCCAGTAGTATATGGGGGACCAGAAACGAAGGTGAGCAGTTCTTC. Translated, it gives CASSIWGTRNEGEQFF.

This clone occurred once. The chain joins TRBV7-6 to TRBJ2-2, with 11 bases matching TRBD2. The germline CDR1 and CDR2 sequences are SGHVS and FNYEAQ. This CDR3 has 16 amino acids. V gave up 5 bases and J gave up 6 bases; unmatched junction bases: 8. This CDR3 is CASSGAGLAASGELFF. The CDR3 bases are TGTGCCAGCAGCGGTGCGGGACTAGCGGCCTCCGGGGAGCTGTTTTTT.

The rearrangement links TRBV9 to TRBJ2-1, with D perhaps TRBD2 (6 bases). This CDR3 region has 15 residues. Trimming cost V 4 bases and J 4 bases, with 15 bases left between them. Germline lookup yields CDR1 SGDLS and CDR2 YYNGEE. The DNA for the CDR3 is TGTGCCAGCAGCCCGGGGGAGCGGAGTTACAATGAGCAGTTCTTC. Protein product: CASSPGERSYNEQFF. Full variable domain (rest looked up from reference TRBV9 and TRBJ2-1): DSGVTQTPKHLITATGQRVTLRCSPRSGDLSVYWYQQSLDQGLQFLIQYYNGEERAKGNILERFSAQQFPDLHSELNLSSLELGDSALYFCASSPGERSYNEQFFGPGTRLTVL.

The chain is built from TRBV28 and TRBJ1-3; D remains ambiguous. Trimming stripped 2 bases from V and 2 bases from J, with 16 bases between. CDR3 size: 17 residues. Per germline, CDR1 MDHEN and CDR2 SYDVKM. CDR3 region: CASSLTVPARPGNTIYF. The CDR3, as DNA: TGTGCCAGCAGTTTAACGGTTCCAGCCCGTCCTGGAAACACCATATATTTT.

J is TRBJ2-1 and V is TRBV5-4; maybe TRBD2 (6 bases). The CDR3 extends over 13 amino acids. Germline CDR1 is SGHNT and CDR2 is YYREEE (reference sequence). Trimming took 1 base from V and 7 from J, leaving 9 bases between them. The CDR3 is CASSLQGGNEQFF. DNA of the CDR3: TGTGCCAGCAGCTTGCAGGGAGGAAATGAGCAGTTCTTC.

Notes on this clone: This same CDR3 is encoded by further DNA sequences in the sample. The chain links TRBV6-6 to TRBJ1-2, with TRBD1 matching over 7 bases. The ends lost 3 bases at V and 4 bases at J; junction bases unmatched: 8. The CDR3 runs to 15 residues. Per the germline V gene, CDR1 is MNHNY and CDR2 is SVGAGI (reference sequence). The CDR3 region has the DNA TGTGCCAGCAGTTATCTGACAGGGAGGCCCTATGGCTACACCTTC. Protein product: CASSYLTGRPYGYTF.

CDR3 protein: CSVEDWGTGGSYEQYF. The CDR3 region has the DNA TGCAGCGTTGAAGATTGGGGCACAGGGGGCTCCTACGAGCAGTACTTC. The chain links TRBV29-1 to TRBJ2-5, with TRBD1 matching over 8 bases. The end of the DNA fits TRBJ2-7 better, so the J call may be wrong. The germline V gene has CDR1 SQVTM and CDR2 ANQGSEA. CDR3 length: 16 amino acids.

This CDR3 is CASSELLGGDALNTEAFF. The CDR3 DNA reads as TGCGCCAGCAGTGAGTTGCTGGGGGGAGATGCACTGAACACTGAAGCTTTCTTT. The chain couples TRBV10-2 to TRBJ1-1, with a weak D call TRBD1 (5 bases). Germline assignment: CDR1 WSHSY and CDR2 SAAADI. The ends were cut back, 1 base at V and 0 bases at J, with 18 bases in the middle. There are 18 residues in the CDR3.

The chain links TRBV7-2 to TRBJ2-1, with TRBD2 matching 7 bases. Germline lookup yields CDR1 SGHTA and CDR2 FQGNSA. This CDR3 contains 16 residues. With V trimmed by 2 bases and J by 9 bases, 13 bases remained unmatched. CDR3 amino acids: CASSLSAAGRRSEQFF. The CDR3 coding sequence is TGTGCCAGCAGCTTAAGTGCAGCGGGACGCCGGAGTGAGCAGTTCTTC.

The rearrangement links TRBV5-1 to TRBJ2-7; D is perhaps TRBD1 (6 bases). In germline, CDR1 is SGHRS, CDR2 YFSETQ. This CDR3 contains 14 residues. The V end was cut by 2 bases, the J end by 0 bases, with 9 bases between. The CDR3 here is CASSFGTTSYEQYF. The CDR3 DNA reads as TGCGCCAGCAGCTTTGGGACAACCTCCTACGAGCAGTACTTC.